These 14 T cell receptor beta chains came from one sample sequenced in a study of blood T cells in healthy people across ages. It was with a sample-barcoded 5' primer and a J-beta primer mix that a second PCR of roughly 6 to 12 cycles was run. TCRdb recomputed calls from the 5' RACE reads with MiXCR, one row per CDR3 protein. The sample contains some 1.6 million distinct CDR3 sequences, roughly 32% of which appear only once. Source material: blood. The receptor source for this set is a woman aged 25 to 39 in good health.

The chain couples TRBV5-1 to TRBJ2-1, with D maybe TRBD2 (6 bases). V lost 0 bases to trimming and J lost 7 bases, with 14 bases between them. This CDR3 spans 15 amino acids. CDR1 and CDR2 from the germline V gene are SGHRS and YFSETQ. The CDR3 DNA reads TGCGCCAGCAGCTTGGGGCGGGACGGCCAGAATGAGCAGTTCTTC. This encodes CASSLGRDGQNEQFF.

This clonotype was picked up a small number of times. A read error may account for a junction end that differs from germline. This chain links TRBV10-3 with TRBJ2-5; unclear D gene. The germline gives CDR1 ENHRY, CDR2 SYGVKD. The CDR3 contains 13 residues. The CDR3 DNA sequence: TGTGCCACCAGTGGTAGGGCCCAAGAGACCCAGTACTTC. This sequence encodes CATSGRAQETQYF.

The J gene is TRBJ2-5, the V gene TRBV7-9, with D uncertain. In germline, CDR1 is SEHNR, CDR2 FQNEAQ (reference sequence). The CDR3 is 15 residues long. Trimming left V 5 bases short and J 2 bases short, with 15 bases between. The CDR3 reads CASSTPVGPQETQYF. The CDR3 nucleotides are TGTGCCAGCAGCACCCCGGTTGGACCTCAAGAGACCCAGTACTTC.

The chain uses TRBV4-1 and TRBJ2-1; 8 bases are shared with TRBD2. The J call may be faulty, since TRBJ2-7 better matches the DNA end. Germline lookup yields CDR1 MGHRA and CDR2 YSYEKL. This CDR3 region has 14 residues. CDR3 residues: CASSQVRTSIEQYF. CDR3 bases: TGCGCCAGCAGCCAAGTTAGGACTAGCATCGAGCAGTACTTC.

J is TRBJ2-1 and V is TRBV19; D call uncertain. The CDR3 loop spans 13 amino acids. Trimming left V 2 bases short and J 9 bases short, with 11 bases between. In germline, CDR1 is LNHDA, CDR2 SQIVND (reference sequence). CDR3 in DNA: TGTGCCAGTAGTATAACTTTTGCTCCTGAGCAGTTCTTC. Translation: CASSITFAPEQFF.

The CDR3 region is CSARDRAWAFF. Written as DNA, the CDR3 is TGCAGTGCTAGAGACAGGGCATGGGCTTTCTTT. J is TRBJ1-1 and V is TRBV20-1; weak D call: TRBD1 (5 bases). The CDR3 totals 11 residues. Germline V lookup: CDR1 DFQATT, CDR2 SNEGSKA (reference sequence). V lost 0 bases and J 11 bases, leaving 10 bases between the germline ends.

The CDR3 region has the DNA TGTGCCAGCAGCCTCCGTCCCGGGACAGGGGCAGGCTCTGGCTACACCTTC. Protein: CASSLRPGTGAGSGYTF. The chain links TRBV3-1 to TRBJ1-2, with 10 bases matching TRBD1. In germline, CDR1 is LGHDT, CDR2 YNNKEL (reference sequence). The J segment lost 7 bases and the V segment lost 4 bases, leaving 15 bases of the junction unmatched. CDR3 size: 17 residues.

This rearrangement joins TRBV5-1 to TRBJ1-1, with a weak D call TRBD1 (5 bases). V gave up 5 bases and J gave up 1 base, with 15 bases separating them. The CDR3 is 15 residues long. Germline V lookup: CDR1 SGHRS, CDR2 YFSETQ. CDR3 sequence: CASSRGTQKNTEAFF. CDR3 nucleotide sequence: TGCGCCAGCAGTCGGGGGACCCAGAAGAACACTGAAGCTTTCTTT.

V usage is TRBV28 and J usage is TRBJ2-7; 8 bases line up with TRBD1. The CDR3 totals 15 residues. The germline V gene has CDR1 MDHEN and CDR2 SYDVKM. J was trimmed by 1 base and V by 4 bases; bases with no gene match: 6. The CDR3 DNA sequence: TGTGCCAGCAGTTCCCTCCGGACAGGGTCCTACGAGCAGTACTTC. The encoded protein is CASSSLRTGSYEQYF.

In this sample, this clonotype turned up a few times. This chain joins TRBV11-2 and TRBJ1-2; 8 bases match TRBD1. From germline, CDR1 is SGHAT and CDR2 FQNNGV. V lost 5 bases and J lost 7; bases outside the gene matches: 9. This CDR3 is 14 amino acids long. CDR3 in amino acids: CASSPIGQGGGYTF. CDR3 DNA: TGTGCCAGCAGCCCCATAGGACAGGGAGGTGGCTACACCTTC.

This chain uses TRBV10-3 with TRBJ2-1; 7 nucleotides agree with TRBD2. After removal of 11 bases from V and 3 bases from J, the junction contained 7 bases not matched to a gene. This CDR3 is built from 13 residues. The germline CDR1 and CDR2 sequences are ENHRY and SYGVKD. CDR3 residues: CAGGRGVYNEQFF. The DNA of the CDR3 is TGTGCCGGAGGTCGGGGGGTCTACAATGAGCAGTTCTTC.

There are many counts of this clonotype. The chain uses TRBV29-1 and TRBJ2-3; D may be TRBD1 (6 bases). From germline, CDR1 is SQVTM and CDR2 ANQGSEA. This CDR3 region has 16 residues. Trimming stripped 0 bases from V and 0 bases from J, with 13 bases between. CDR3 in amino acids: CSVEEPRGKSTDTQYF. CDR3 DNA sequence: TGCAGCGTTGAAGAACCGAGGGGGAAAAGCACAGATACGCAGTATTTT.

CDR3 residues: CASSPADGYHGYTF. The CDR3 nucleotides read TGTGCCAGCTCACCAGCGGACGGATATCATGGCTACACCTTC. V usage is TRBV18 and J usage is TRBJ1-2; D is unresolved. This CDR3 has 14 residues. Looked up from germline, CDR1 is KGHSH and CDR2 is LQKENI. V lost 2 bases, J lost 6 bases, and 13 bases lay in between.

The V and J genes are TRBV7-3 and TRBJ2-7; D remains ambiguous. With 7 bases removed from V and 6 bases from J, the gap between germline ends came to 7 bases. CDR1 is SGHTA and CDR2 is FQGTGA in the germline V gene. This CDR3 spans 10 amino acids. The CDR3 sequence is CASIPSEQYF. The CDR3 nucleotides read TGTGCCAGCATCCCGAGCGAGCAGTACTTC.